One and the same sample provided the 26 T cell receptor beta chains below, sequenced in a study of cytomegalovirus exposure and HLA in healthy donors. The PCR used 60 Vbeta and 13 Jbeta primers. Some clones are missing from TCRdb's copy, which holds only in-frame ones; the method was immunoSEQ multiplex PCR. Of approximately 150,000 clones in the sample, roughly 72% were seen once. Sequenced: PBMCs. These receptors were collected from a man aged 35-49 years in good health and CMV-seronegative.

The chain joins TRBV10-3 to TRBJ2-3; weak D call: TRBD1 (5 bases). Deletions cut 2 bases from V and 2 bases from J, with 8 bases between. The CDR3 covers 14 residues. Germline V gene data show CDR1 as ENHRY and CDR2 as SYGVKD. CDR3 DNA: TGTGCCATCAGTGAGGGACAAGACACAGATACGCAGTATTTT. This sequence encodes CAISEGQDTDTQYF.

The V gene is TRBV9, the J gene TRBJ2-1, with D possibly matching TRBD1 (5 bases). CDR1 and CDR2 from the germline V gene are SGDLS and YYNGEE. The V gene lost 4 bases and the J gene lost 13 bases, with 12 bases spanning the gap. The CDR3 extends over 11 amino acids. CDR3 protein: CASSRGRVQFF. Here the CDR3 DNA reads TGTGCCAGCAGCAGAGGCAGGGTACAGTTCTTC.

A single count supports this clone. The chain employs TRBV6-1 and TRBJ2-1; no reliable D call. The CDR3 loop spans 13 amino acids. Germline V gives CDR1 MNHNS, CDR2 SASEGT. Trimming shortened V by 5 bases and J by 6 bases, and 11 bases separated the two germline ends. CDR3 coding DNA: TGTGCCAGCAGTTTGGAGCGCAGCAATGAGCAGTTCTTC. It specifies CASSLERSNEQFF.

The sample holds a few counts of this clone. This rearrangement joins TRBV6-1 to TRBJ1-4; the D is unclear. The germline V gene encodes CDR1 MNHNS and CDR2 SASEGT. The length of the CDR3 is 14 residues. Trimming left V 5 bases short and J 7 bases short, with 14 bases between. CDR3: CASSPATVSEKLFF. Here the CDR3 DNA reads TGTGCCAGCAGTCCTGCTACAGTGTCTGAAAAACTGTTTTTT.

This clone was seen a few times. In DNA, the CDR3 is TGCGCCAGCAGTGAAGGGGGTTCAGATACGCAGTATTTT. Translated, it gives CASSEGGSDTQYF. V gene TRBV10-1 combines with J gene TRBJ2-3, with D possibly matching TRBD1 (6 bases). The CDR3 is 13 amino acids. V was pared by 3 bases and J by 4 bases, with 8 bases between. Germline V gene data show CDR1 as WNHNN and CDR2 as SYGVQD (reference sequence).

V gene TRBV10-3 combines with J gene TRBJ2-5; D is perhaps TRBD2 (5 bases). The germline V gene has CDR1 ENHRY and CDR2 SYGVKD. V lost 6 bases to trimming and J lost 1 base, with 12 bases between them. The CDR3 totals 14 residues. CDR3 DNA: TGTGCCATCAGGGACTCGGGCTTCCAAGAGACCCAGTACTTC. This gives the protein CAIRDSGFQETQYF.

This chain joins TRBV19 and TRBJ1-2, with a tentative D call TRBD1 (6 bases). The CDR3 length is 14 residues. Trimming took 6 bases from V and 6 from J, leaving 17 bases between them. The germline gives CDR1 LNHDA, CDR2 SQIVND (reference sequence). The CDR3 protein is CASSGQLMNDGYTF. The DNA of the CDR3 is TGTGCCAGTAGCGGACAGCTAATGAATGATGGCTACACCTTC.

This clone has a single count. This chain connects TRBV19 to TRBJ1-3; maybe TRBD1 (6 bases). CDR3 length equals 16 residues. V lost 4 bases, J lost 0 bases, and 13 bases lay in between. Per the germline V gene, CDR1 is LNHDA and CDR2 is SQIVND (reference sequence). The CDR3 DNA is TGTGCCAGTAGTACGGACAGCCCGGCCTCTGGAAACACCATATATTTT. This gives the protein CASSTDSPASGNTIYF.

This chain connects TRBV5-1 to TRBJ1-1, with D maybe TRBD1 (5 bases). This CDR3 spans 14 amino acids. The V end was cut by 0 bases, the J end by 5 bases, with 11 bases between. CDR1 and CDR2 (germline): SGHRS, YFSETQ. In DNA form, the CDR3 reads TGCGCCAGCAGCTTGGATGGGGGGTGGACTGAAGCTTTCTTT. Amino acid sequence: CASSLDGGWTEAFF.

The V call is TRBV25-1, the J call TRBJ2-7, with TRBD1 matching over 7 bases. CDR1 and CDR2 (germline): MGHDK, SYGVNS. J gave up 1 base and V 2 bases, and 5 bases lay outside the gene matches. The CDR3 runs to 15 residues. CDR3 protein: CASSEPRQGSYEQYF. In nucleotides, the CDR3 is TGTGCCAGCAGTGAACCCCGACAGGGTTCCTACGAGCAGTACTTC.

This chain links TRBV7-8 with TRBJ1-2; 8 positions match TRBD1. Germline V gene sequence: CDR1 SGHVS, CDR2 FQNEAQ. Trimming took 3 bases from V and 3 from J; bases not matched to a gene: 9. The CDR3 runs to 16 residues. The CDR3: CASSLAGGAVDYGYTF. The CDR3 DNA reads TGTGCCAGCAGCTTGGCAGGGGGCGCGGTCGACTATGGCTACACCTTC.

The V gene is TRBV6-5, the J gene TRBJ1-2; TRBD1 agrees at 9 bases. CDR1 and CDR2 from the germline V gene are MNHEY and SVGAGI. The length of the CDR3 is 15 residues. V lost 4 bases and J lost 5; bases outside the gene matches: 8. Here the CDR3 reads CASSSTPGQGYGYTF. The CDR3 DNA reads as TGTGCCAGCAGTTCCACGCCGGGACAGGGTTATGGCTACACCTTC.

The V call is TRBV11-2, the J call TRBJ2-5, with unresolved D. This CDR3 is 11 amino acids long. The germline gives CDR1 SGHAT, CDR2 FQNNGV. V was shortened by 5 bases and J by 6 bases, with 7 bases between the two germline ends. CDR3 coding DNA: TGTGCCAGCAGCACCGGTCAGACCCAGTACTTC. Its translation: CASSTGQTQYF.

V gene TRBV25-1 combines with J gene TRBJ1-1; 7 bases are shared with TRBD1. Germline CDR1 and CDR2: MGHDK and SYGVNS. The CDR3 length is 14 residues. With 3 bases clipped from V and 6 bases from J, the junction kept 7 bases outside the gene matches. The DNA of the CDR3 is TGTGCCAGCAGTGAGACAGGGTTTGCTGCTGAAGCTTTCTTT. It codes for CASSETGFAAEAFF.

The rearrangement links TRBV5-4 to TRBJ2-7; TRBD1 matches 11 bases. This CDR3 is 15 amino acids long. Germline V gives CDR1 SGHNT, CDR2 YYREEE (reference sequence). V was clipped by 4 bases and J by 1 base; unmatched bases: 4. CDR3 sequence reads: CASSPGTGGSYEQYF. The CDR3 nucleotides are TGTGCCAGCAGCCCGGGGACAGGGGGATCCTACGAGCAGTACTTC.

The chain recombines TRBV4-1 with TRBJ2-5; D is perhaps TRBD2 (6 bases). V was pared by 4 bases and J by 5 bases, with 23 bases between. Germline lookup yields CDR1 MGHRA and CDR2 YSYEKL. This CDR3 spans 17 amino acids. The CDR3 region is CASSLLGGATLGETQYF. Written as DNA, the CDR3 is TGCGCCAGCAGCCTCCTGGGGGGAGCAACCTTGGGGGAGACCCAGTACTTC.

The CDR3 sequence is CAISSGMSSYNEQFF. The CDR3 nucleotides read TGTGCCATCTCTAGCGGGATGAGCTCCTACAATGAGCAGTTCTTC. The chain has TRBV2 and TRBJ2-1, with 9 positions matching TRBD2. The V gene's germline CDR1 is SNHLY and CDR2 FYNNEI. J lost 0 bases, V lost 10 bases, and 7 bases had no gene match. This CDR3 is 15 amino acids long.

The rearrangement uses TRBV15 and TRBJ2-7; a weak D match, TRBD2 (5 bases). The V gene's germline CDR1 is LNHNV and CDR2 YYDKDF (reference sequence). The CDR3 contains 15 residues. Trimming took 1 base from V and 3 from J, leaving 13 bases between them. The CDR3 sequence is CATSRGQRSVYEQYF. In nucleotides, the CDR3 is TGTGCCACCAGCAGAGGGCAGCGGTCGGTCTACGAGCAGTACTTC.

This clone was found a few times. The rearrangement uses TRBV10-3 and TRBJ2-4, with 7 bases fitting TRBD2. Trimming cost V 3 bases and J 6 bases; bases outside gene matches: 5. The CDR3 is 14 residues long. The germline CDR1 and CDR2 sequences are ENHRY and SYGVKD. CDR3 sequence reads: CAISDRTGGNIQYF. The CDR3 DNA sequence: TGTGCCATCAGTGATCGGACGGGGGGAAACATTCAGTACTTC.

The chain links TRBV5-1 to TRBJ1-6; possibly TRBD1 for D (6 bases). Trimming shortened V by 0 bases and J by 10 bases, and 17 bases separated the two germline ends. The CDR3 length is 16 residues. Germline lookup yields CDR1 SGHRS and CDR2 YFSETQ. The DNA of the CDR3 is TGCGCCAGCAGCTTGGGGGGGCCAACCCAAGGCTCACCCCTCCACTTT. Amino acid sequence: CASSLGGPTQGSPLHF.

The V gene is TRBV27, the J gene TRBJ2-7; TRBD1 matches 7 bases. Trimming removed 8 bases from V and 3 bases from J; junction bases left unmatched: 4. This CDR3 contains 12 residues. CDR1 and CDR2 (germline): MNHEY, SMNVEV (reference sequence). This CDR3 is CASWDRYYEQYF. As DNA, the CDR3 is TGTGCCAGCTGGGACAGATACTACGAGCAGTACTTC.

This chain connects TRBV7-6 to TRBJ2-2; TRBD2 matches 10 bases. Per germline, CDR1 SGHVS and CDR2 FNYEAQ. V shed 1 base, J shed 5 bases, and the junction held 7 bases outside the gene matches. The CDR3 loop spans 17 amino acids. CDR3 bases: TGTGCCAGCAGCTTAGGAACTAGCGGGATGGTAACCGGGGAGCTGTTTTTT. Translation: CASSLGTSGMVTGELFF.

V and J are TRBV5-1 and TRBJ2-3; no definite D call. The CDR3 is 15 residues long. V lost 0 bases to trimming and J lost 2 bases, with 10 bases between them. Germline V gene data show CDR1 as SGHRS and CDR2 as YFSETQ. In DNA form, the CDR3 reads TGCGCCAGCAGCTTGGACCTAACTGACACAGATACGCAGTATTTT. Encoded protein: CASSLDLTDTDTQYF. Combining the CDR3 with reference TRBV5-1 and TRBJ2-3 gives the whole variable domain KAGVTQTPRYLIKTRGQQVTLSCSPISGHRSVSWYQQTPGQGLQFLFEYFSETQRNKGNFPGRFSGRQFSNSRSEMNVSTLELGDSALYLCASSLDLTDTDTQYFGPGTRLTVL.

The V gene is TRBV29-1, the J gene TRBJ1-1; D may be TRBD1 (5 bases). The V end was cut by 2 bases, the J end by 1 base, with 14 bases between. The CDR3 has 15 residues. Germline-derived CDR1 and CDR2 are SQVTM and ANQGSEA. The CDR3 region is CSVERSDRPNTEAFF. CDR3 bases: TGCAGCGTTGAACGTAGTGACAGACCGAACACTGAAGCTTTCTTT.

The chain recombines TRBV4-3 with TRBJ2-5; maybe TRBD1 (6 bases). Trimming removed 3 bases at V and 5 bases at J, with 16 bases between. Germline CDR1 is LGHNA and CDR2 is YSLEER. This CDR3 has 15 residues. Written as DNA, the CDR3 is TGCGCCAGCAGCCAGGTACCAGGGGTTGGGGAGACCCAGTACTTC. As protein: CASSQVPGVGETQYF.

The CDR3 DNA is TGTGCCAGTAGTCTCCGGGACAGCACCTACGAGCAGTACTTC. This codes for CASSLRDSTYEQYF. The chain is built from TRBV19 and TRBJ2-7; 7 positions match TRBD1. Germline V gene data show CDR1 as LNHDA and CDR2 as SQIVND (reference sequence). The CDR3 covers 14 residues. Trimming removed 5 bases from V and 2 bases from J; junction bases left unmatched: 6.